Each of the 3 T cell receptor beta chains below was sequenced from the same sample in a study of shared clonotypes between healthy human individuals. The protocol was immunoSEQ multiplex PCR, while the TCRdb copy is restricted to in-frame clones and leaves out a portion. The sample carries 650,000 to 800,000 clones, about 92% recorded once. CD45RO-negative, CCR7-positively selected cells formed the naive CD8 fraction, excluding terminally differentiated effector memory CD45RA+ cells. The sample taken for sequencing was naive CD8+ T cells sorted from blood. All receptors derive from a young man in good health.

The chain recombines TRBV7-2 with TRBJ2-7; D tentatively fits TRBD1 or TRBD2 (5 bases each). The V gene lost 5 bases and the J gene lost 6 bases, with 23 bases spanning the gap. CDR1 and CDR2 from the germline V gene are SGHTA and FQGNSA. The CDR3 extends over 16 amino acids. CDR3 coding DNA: TGTGCCAGCAGCCTAGGGGTCTATTTGCAGGGACCCGAGCAGTACTTC. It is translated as CASSLGVYLQGPEQYF. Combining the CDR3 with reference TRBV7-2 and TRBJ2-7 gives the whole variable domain GAGVSQSPSNKVTEKGKDVELRCDPISGHTALYWYRQSLGQGLEFLIYFQGNSAPDKSGLPSDRFSAERTGGSVSTLTIQRTQQEDSAVYLCASSLGVYLQGPEQYFGPGTRLTVT.

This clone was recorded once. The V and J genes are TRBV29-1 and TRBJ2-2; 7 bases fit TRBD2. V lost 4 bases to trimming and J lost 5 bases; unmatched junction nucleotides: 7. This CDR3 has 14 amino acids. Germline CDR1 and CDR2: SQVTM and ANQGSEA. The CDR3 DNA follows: TGCAGCGTTGGGGCGGGAGTTGGAACCGGGGAGCTGTTTTTT. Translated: CSVGAGVGTGELFF.

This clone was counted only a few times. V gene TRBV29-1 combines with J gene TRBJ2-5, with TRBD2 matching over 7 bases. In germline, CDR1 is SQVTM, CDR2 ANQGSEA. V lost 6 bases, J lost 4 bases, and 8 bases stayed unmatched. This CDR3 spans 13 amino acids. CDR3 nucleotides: TGCAGCGTCCCTGAGACTAGCCTAGAGACCCAGTACTTC. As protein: CSVPETSLETQYF. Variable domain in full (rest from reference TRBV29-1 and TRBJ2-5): SAVISQKPSRDICQRGTSLTIQCQVDSQVTMMFWYRQQPGQSLTLIATANQGSEATYESGFVIDKFPISRPNLTFSTLTVSNMSPEDSSIYLCSVPETSLETQYFGPGTRLLVL.